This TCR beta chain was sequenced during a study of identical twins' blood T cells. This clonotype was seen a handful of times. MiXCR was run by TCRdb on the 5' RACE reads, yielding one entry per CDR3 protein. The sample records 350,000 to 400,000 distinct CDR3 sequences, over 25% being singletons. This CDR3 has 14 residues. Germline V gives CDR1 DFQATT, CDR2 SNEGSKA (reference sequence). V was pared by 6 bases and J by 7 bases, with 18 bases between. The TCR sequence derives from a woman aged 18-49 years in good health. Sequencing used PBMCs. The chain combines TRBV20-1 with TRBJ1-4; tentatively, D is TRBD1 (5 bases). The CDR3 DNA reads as TGCAGTGCCGGGGATCTGGTTAGGGGTGAAAAACTGTTTTTT. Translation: CSAGDLVRGEKLFF.